This T cell receptor beta chain was sequenced during a study of lymphopenia after photon versus proton radiotherapy. Overall study findings and caveats: Post-nadir TCR diversity decline inversely tracked overall survival among those who died. Survival link was tested only in deceased patients; proton benefit remains a possibility. Photon-treated patients lost naive T cells and TCR diversity; proton-treated stayed stable. Post-nadir diversity loss with photons came from oligoclonal expansion, particularly CD8+ Temra cells.

Sequencing was performed with immunoSEQ multiplex PCR; in TCRdb, only in-frame clones are kept and a portion is missing. The table includes some 27,000 clones, over 80% detected once. After removal of 5 bases from V and 7 bases from J, the junction contained 9 bases not matched to a gene. The CDR3 runs 14 residues. The germline CDR1 and CDR2 sequences are SGHRS and YFSETQ. In the case of this clone: Its specificity is unknown.

V and J are TRBV5-1 and TRBJ2-1, with 7 bases lining up with TRBD1. The sequences come from peripheral blood, collected from a patient treated with photon-based radiotherapy. The clonotype originates from a man aged 45-65 years with gastric cancer. The CDR3 region is CASRGTVAFNEQFF. CDR3 nucleotides: TGCGCCAGCAGAGGGACAGTGGCCTTTAATGAGCAGTTCTTC.